This TCR beta chain was profiled in a study of cytomegalovirus exposure and HLA in healthy donors. The PCR made use of 60 Vbeta and 13 Jbeta primers. Assay: immunoSEQ multiplex PCR; the TCRdb copy retains only in-frame clones and omits some. The table shows about 150,000 clones, with 75% to 85% occurring only once. Trimming removed 3 bases from V and 5 bases from J, with 13 bases in between. CDR3 size: 15 residues. Germline assignment: CDR1 SEHNR and CDR2 FQNEAQ (reference sequence). The sample was PBMCs. This clonotype was sampled from a man aged 30 to 39 in good health and CMV-seropositive. The chain is built from TRBV7-9 and TRBJ2-2, with a weak D call TRBD2 (6 bases). The CDR3 loop reads CASSLELGGTGELFF. The CDR3 DNA reads TGTGCCAGCAGCTTGGAGTTAGGAGGGACCGGGGAGCTGTTTTTT.